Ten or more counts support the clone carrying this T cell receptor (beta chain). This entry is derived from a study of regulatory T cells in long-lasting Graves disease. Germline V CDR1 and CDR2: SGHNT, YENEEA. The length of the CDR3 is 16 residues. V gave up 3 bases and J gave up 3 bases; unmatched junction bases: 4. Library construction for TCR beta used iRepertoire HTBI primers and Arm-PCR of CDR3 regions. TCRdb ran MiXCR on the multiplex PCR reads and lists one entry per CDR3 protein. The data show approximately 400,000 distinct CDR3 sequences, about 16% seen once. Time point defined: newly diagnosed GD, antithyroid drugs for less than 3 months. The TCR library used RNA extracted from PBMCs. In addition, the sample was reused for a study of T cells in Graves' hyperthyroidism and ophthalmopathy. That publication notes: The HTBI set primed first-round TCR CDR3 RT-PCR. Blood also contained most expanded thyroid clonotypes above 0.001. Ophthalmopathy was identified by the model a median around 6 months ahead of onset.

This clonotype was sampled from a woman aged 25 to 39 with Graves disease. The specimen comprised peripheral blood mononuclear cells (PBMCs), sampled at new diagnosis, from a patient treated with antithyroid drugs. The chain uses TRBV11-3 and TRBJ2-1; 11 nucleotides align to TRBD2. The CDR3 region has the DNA TGTGCCAGCAGCTTCATAGCGGGAGGGATCTACAATGAGCAGTTCTTC. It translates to CASSFIAGGIYNEQFF.